The following is a T cell receptor beta chain sequence with its context. This clonotype has more than one count but fewer than ten. Its target antigen remains unknown. Base qualities are not provided; no much larger clone lies one nucleotide away. This specimen comes from a study of post-analysis software for immune sequencing data (dated by TCRdb to 2015 to 2017). With regard to the full study: Disease courses on record covered relapsing-remitting, secondary progressive and progressive-relapsing multiple sclerosis, though some patients had no subtype annotation. A subset of samples was prepared in parallel using single-end sample barcoding, then pooled and co-amplified after Illumina adapter ligation. The patient repertoires were set against eleven to twelve previously published healthy control repertoires from donors whose ages ranged from about 6 to 25 years. Study-wide findings and limitations: The control group was slightly older than the multiple sclerosis patient group. When samples were clustered directly using the F measure, samples prepared in the same batch co-clustered strongly, which prompted a batch-effect correction. Significantly lower normalized Chao1 diversity was found in multiple sclerosis patients than in controls, suggesting substantial peripheral T-cell clonal expansion.

Library generation was performed with PCR. TCRdb names Illumina HiSeq 2500 as the instrument used. Unique molecular identifiers were incorporated into TCR beta cDNA libraries to reduce PCR and sequencing biases. Approximately 500,000 cDNA molecules were obtained for every 1 to 10 million input T cells, so each molecule roughly corresponded to one T cell. The patient libraries were prepared and sequenced with the same protocol used for the earlier healthy control dataset. Within a given batch, samples were prepared together, multiplexed and sequenced on the same HiSeq lane. Turning to the authors' computational methods: Raw barcoded reads were processed with MIGEC, discarding single-read molecular identifier groups before consensus assembly and CDR3 extraction. VDJtools was used for post-analysis of the clonotype tables, and diversity was normalized by down-sampling every dataset to the size of the smallest sample. Repertoire overlap clustering matched CDR3 amino acid but not nucleotide sequences to correct batch-related cross-sample contamination. Using fastp at Q25 and MiXCR, TCRdb reprocessed the public reads and kept productive beta chains. Every CDR3 protein is listed once, alongside the most common genes and DNA of its rows. It is TCRdb's table, rather than the study itself, that gives the V and J calls and clone size. The sample table lists about 460,000 distinct CDR3 sequences, over 35% of them with a count of one. The ten largest clones represent about 12% of the sample.

TCR beta repertoires were profiled from peripheral blood of 13 young patients with multiple sclerosis to demonstrate the VDJtools post-analysis software. The multiple sclerosis patients were children and adolescents between about 6 and 16 years of age. Sequencing was carried out using blood. The sequence was collected from a girl aged 5-17 years with multiple sclerosis.

The nucleotide sequence is TGCGCCAGCAGTGCAGCGGGGCACAATGAGCAGTTCTTC. Translated, it gives CASSAAGHNEQFF. The chain uses TRBV4-1 and TRBJ2-1; 7 middle bases align to TRBD2. The CDR3 runs 13 residues from the cysteine to the phenylalanine. Only CDR3 DNA remains: 39 bases, in frame from the first base. V ends up 6 bases short and J 5 bases short, with an unmatched junction base count of 4. In the germline V gene, CDR1 corresponds to MGHRA and CDR2 to YSYEKL.